These 18 T cell receptor beta chains were all obtained from the same sample, sequenced in a study of T cells in women clearing cervical HPV infection. The repertoire was sequenced with immunoSEQ multiplex PCR; TCRdb's copy has only in-frame clones and lacks some. The sample has roughly 25,000 clones, and its top ten clones hold roughly 6.8%. The sequencing input was blood buffy coat. These receptors all come from a woman between 18 and 70 years old with a cervical HPV16 infection that either progressed to CIN3+ or cleared (not recorded which).

With respect to this clone: The CDR3 goes on 3 residues after the read ends, and that part is filled in from the germline J gene. The rearrangement uses TRBV19 and TRBJ1-5; D unresolved. The V gene's germline CDR1 is LNHDA and CDR2 SQIVND (reference sequence). V was cut by 4 bases and J by 2 bases, with 21 bases left in between. The CDR3 runs to 18 residues. The sequenced CDR3 bases are TGTGCCAGTAGTACTCTACTACTTTACTCGCGCGGCAATCAGCCC. This gives the protein CASSTLLLYSRGNQP. The full CDR3 reads CASSTLLLYSRGNQPQHF.

For this clone: The read falls 3 residues short of the CDR3 end, and the missing part is taken from the germline J gene. This chain connects TRBV18 to TRBJ2-2, with a tentative D call TRBD1 (5 bases). This CDR3 has 14 residues. Germline CDR1 and CDR2: KGHSH and LQKENI. Here the CDR3 reads CASSPTGENEKLFF. CDR3 bases read: TGTGCCAGCTCACCAACAGGTGAGAATGAAAAG.

About this clone itself: The CDR3 end is not reached by the read, which stops 3 residues before it; the germline J gene fills it in. V is TRBV5-4 and J is TRBJ2-3; tentative D call: TRBD1 (5 bases). The V end was cut by 3 bases, the J end by 6 bases, with 14 bases between. This CDR3 has 14 amino acids. Per the germline V gene, CDR1 is SGHNT and CDR2 is YYREEE (reference sequence). The CDR3 spells CASSSLGLRDTQYF. The sequenced part of the CDR3 DNA is TGTGCCAGCAGCTCCTTGGGGCTAAGGGATACG.

Concerning this clone itself: Read sequence stops 3 residues before the CDR3 end, and the germline J gene provides the missing end. The chain combines TRBV11-2 with TRBJ2-1; 13 bases line up with TRBD2. Germline V gene sequence: CDR1 SGHAT, CDR2 FQNNGV. J lost 8 bases, V lost 1 base, and 2 bases had no gene match. CDR3 size: 15 residues. CDR3 region: CASSLGLAGGDEQFF. The sequenced CDR3 bases are TGTGCCAGCAGCTTAGGACTAGCGGGGGGTGATGAG.

As regards this clone: The read terminates 3 residues before the CDR3 end, so the remaining end is supplied by the germline J gene. J is TRBJ2-2 and V is TRBV3-1 (or the pseudogene TRBV3-2); 8 nucleotides agree with TRBD2. Germline-derived CDR1 and CDR2 are LGHDT and YNNKEL (reference sequence). The CDR3 runs 16 residues. CDR3 sequence reads: CASSQDLPGGGSPLFF. The sequenced CDR3 bases are TGTGCCAGCAGCCAAGATCTCCCGGGAGGGGGATCACCG.

Concerning this clone: The observed sequence ends 3 residues before the CDR3 terminus, with the missing tail filled in from the germline J gene. The J gene is TRBJ2-2, the V gene TRBV18, with 8 positions matching TRBD2. CDR1 is KGHSH, CDR2 LQKENI, per germline. The trim removed 6 bases at V and 1 base at J, leaving 1 base unmatched. CDR3 length equals 14 residues. CDR3 DNA (partial): TGTGCCAGCTCCGGGACTAGGAACACCGGGGAG. It specifies CASSGTRNTGE. The entire CDR3 protein is CASSGTRNTGELFF.

Comment on this clone: The read ends 3 residues early relative to the CDR3; the germline J gene fills the gap. The V call is TRBV2, the J call TRBJ2-7; TRBD2 matches 11 bases. This CDR3 has 14 residues. Per germline, CDR1 SNHLY and CDR2 FYNNEI. J lost 2 bases, V lost 6 bases, and 3 bases had no gene match. Partial CDR3 DNA: TGTGCCAGCAGCCGACTAGCGGGACCCTACGAG. Translation gives CASSRLAGPYE. The whole CDR3 sequence reads CASSRLAGPYEQYF.

Worth noting for this clone: The sequenced fragment ends 3 residues before the CDR3 boundary, so the rest is inferred from the germline J gene. The chain combines TRBV13 with TRBJ2-7; 7 bases fit TRBD2. The germline V gene has CDR1 PRHDT and CDR2 FYEKMQ (reference sequence). J gave up 6 bases and V 1 base, and 3 bases lay outside the gene matches. The CDR3 has 13 residues. Here the CDR3 reads CASSLAGGPEQYF. The CDR3 bases that were read are TGTGCCAGCAGCTTAGCGGGGGGACCCGAG.

For this clone: With the read ending 3 residues before the CDR3 end, the germline J gene is used to fill in that end. J is TRBJ2-7 and V is TRBV19; 15 bases agree with TRBD2. The germline V gene encodes CDR1 LNHDA and CDR2 SQIVND (reference sequence). The CDR3 runs 15 residues. With 4 bases clipped from V and 3 bases from J, the junction kept 1 base outside the gene matches. CDR3 DNA (partial): TGTGCCAGTAGTAAGGGACTAGCGGGGGGCTACGAG. This translates into CASSKGLAGGYE. The full CDR3 sequence reads CASSKGLAGGYEQYF.

Of note for this clone: The observed sequence ends 3 residues before the CDR3 terminus, with the missing tail filled in from the germline J gene. This rearrangement joins TRBV14 to TRBJ2-5; 13 positions agree with TRBD2. V was clipped by 1 base and J by 0 bases; unmatched bases: 11. Per the germline V gene, CDR1 is SGHDN and CDR2 is FVKESK. The CDR3 runs 20 residues. The CDR3 here is CASSQARTSGRFLYQETQYF. The sequenced CDR3 bases are TGTGCCAGCAGCCAAGCGAGGACTAGCGGGAGATTCCTGTACCAAGAGACC.

Of note for this clone: The missing CDR3 end, 3 residues past where the read stops, is filled in from the germline J gene. The genes are TRBV6-1 and TRBJ2-2; D is uncertain. V lost 1 base to trimming and J lost 9 bases, with 18 bases between them. The CDR3 contains 16 residues. Germline V gene data show CDR1 as MNHNS and CDR2 as SASEGT. The CDR3 region is CASSEDVWAPSWELFF. The CDR3 bases that were read are TGTGCCAGCAGTGAAGACGTTTGGGCTCCTTCATGGGAG.

As regards this clone: The same CDR3 also results from other DNA sequences found in this sample. Incomplete CDR3 DNA: TGTGCCAGCAGTGTGGACAGGATTTTGAACACTGAA. Protein product: CASSVDRILNTE. The whole CDR3 is CASSVDRILNTEAFF. The rearrangement joins TRBV6-1 to TRBJ1-1, with 7 bases identical to TRBD1. The read ends 3 residues before the CDR3 terminus; that terminus is restored from the germline J gene. This CDR3 region has 15 residues. Germline V CDR1 and CDR2: MNHNS, SASEGT. J lost 0 bases, V lost 4 bases, and 5 bases had no gene match.

Worth noting for this clone: The sequence runs out 3 residues before the end of the CDR3; the remainder is reconstructed from the germline J gene. V and J are TRBV2 and TRBJ1-6, with 7 bases matching TRBD1. Germline CDR1 reads SNHLY; CDR2 reads FYNNEI. The J segment lost 8 bases and the V segment lost 4 bases, leaving 8 bases of the junction unmatched. The CDR3 runs to 15 residues. The CDR3 sequence: CASSVDRPGYSPLHF. CDR3 DNA (partial): TGTGCCAGCAGTGTGGACAGGCCGGGCTATTCACCC.

This clone registers medium-sized by frequency. Sequencing ends 3 residues short of the CDR3 end; the germline J gene provides the rest. The chain carries TRBV2 and TRBJ2-3; no definite D call. CDR1 SNHLY and CDR2 FYNNEI come from the germline V gene. Trimming stripped 2 bases from V and 1 base from J, with 10 bases between. There are 15 residues in the CDR3. CDR3 bases read: TGTGCCAGCAGTGAAAAAACACGGGGCACAGATACG. Protein sequence: CASSEKTRGTDT. The full CDR3 is CASSEKTRGTDTQYF.

Remarks on this clone: The read falls 3 residues short of the CDR3 end, and the missing part is taken from the germline J gene. The chain uses TRBV24-1 and TRBJ2-3; D is perhaps TRBD1 (6 bases). V lost 3 bases, J lost 2 bases, and 17 bases lay in between. The V gene's germline CDR1 is KGHDR and CDR2 SFDVKD. The length of the CDR3 is 17 residues. CDR3 bases read: TGTGCCACCAGTGATCCCATGGGGGCCTCTCCCACAGATACG. As protein: CATSDPMGASPTDT. The full CDR3 protein reads CATSDPMGASPTDTQYF.

Notes on this clone: The read is 3 residues too short to cover the CDR3 end, so that end is filled in from the germline J gene. The rearrangement joins TRBV5-1 to TRBJ2-5; D is unclear. Germline-derived CDR1 and CDR2 are SGHRS and YFSETQ. V was pared by 4 bases and J by 1 base, with 2 bases between. The length of the CDR3 is 11 residues. The CDR3 DNA, read in part, is TGCGCCAGCAGCCTCCAAGAGACC. Translated, it gives CASSLQET. The whole CDR3 reads CASSLQETQYF. Complete variable domain (other parts from reference TRBV5-1 and TRBJ2-5): KAGVTQTPRYLIKTRGQQVTLSCSPISGHRSVSWYQQTPGQGLQFLFEYFSETQRNKGNFPGRFSGRQFSNSRSEMNVSTLELGDSALYLCASSLQETQYFGPGTRLLVL.

About this clone: The CDR3 is cut off 3 residues early in the read; its end comes from the germline J gene. This chain uses TRBV10-3 with TRBJ1-5; D is ambiguous. The germline V and J ends were trimmed by 8 bases and 1 base, with 3 bases remaining between them. There are 11 residues in the CDR3. In germline, CDR1 is ENHRY, CDR2 SYGVKD. The CDR3 bases that were read are TGTGCCATCGGCAGCAATCAGCCC. Its translation: CAIGSNQP. The CDR3, in full, reads CAIGSNQPQHF.

Concerning this clone itself: With the read ending 3 residues before the CDR3 end, the germline J gene is used to fill in that end. The chain joins TRBV30 to TRBJ1-1; a possible D gene is TRBD1 (5 bases). With 2 bases removed from V and 5 bases from J, the gap between germline ends came to 24 bases. CDR3 size: 17 residues. CDR1 and CDR2 from the germline V gene are GTSNPN and SVGIG (reference sequence). CDR3 amino acids: CAWSWAIVGQRGTEAFF. CDR3 bases read: TGTGCCTGGAGTTGGGCGATTGTAGGGCAGAGGGGTACTGAA.